A selection of T cell receptor beta chains follows, all from one sample in a study of blood T cell repertoires in COVID-19. The data were produced by immunoSEQ multiplex PCR, yet TCRdb's version contains in-frame clones alone and is incomplete. The table shows 200,000 to 250,000 clones, with about 91% occurring only once. The sequenced material came from peripheral blood. All receptors come from a man between 18 and 35 years old with active or convalescent COVID-19. Both conserved end residues are part of each CDR3. A D gene is named only where the DNA matches it firmly. The size field is filled for only some rows; it gives once, few, many or a size class.

d_call j_call v_call cdr3_length clone_size cdr3_aa cdr3_nt
. TRBJ1-1 TRBV12-3/TRBV12-4 13 . CASSFGGNTEAFF TGTGCCAGCAGTTTCGGTGGGAACACTGAAGCTTTCTTT
TRBD2 TRBJ2-2 TRBV13 17 . CASSTGGAGENTGELFF TGTGCCAGCAGCACGGGAGGCGCGGGGGAGAACACCGGGGAGCTGTTTTTT
. TRBJ1-1 TRBV7-2 16 . CASRGVYPGFGTEAFF TGTGCCAGCAGAGGGGTATACCCAGGGTTCGGCACTGAAGCTTTCTTT
TRBD1 TRBJ1-1 TRBV6-1 14 . CASSEQTGRTEAFF TGTGCCAGCAGTGAACAGACAGGGAGGACTGAAGCTTTCTTT
. TRBJ1-1 TRBV5-5 14 . CASSLSSLNTEAFF TGTGCCAGCAGCTTAAGTAGTCTGAACACTGAAGCTTTCTTT
TRBD1 TRBJ1-5 TRBV4-1 15 . CASSQFRGLNQPQHF TGCGCCAGCAGCCAGTTCAGGGGGCTCAATCAGCCCCAGCATTTT
TRBD2 TRBJ2-1 TRBV5-5 15 . CASSLSGGTYNEQFF TGTGCCAGCAGCTTGTCGGGGGGAACCTACAATGAGCAGTTCTTC
. TRBJ2-5 TRBV5-6 14 . CASSLRHPSETQYF TGTGCCAGCAGCTTGAGACACCCCTCGGAGACCCAGTACTTC
. TRBJ2-4 TRBV5-1 17 . CASSLAPLGQGKNIQYF TGCGCCAGCAGCTTGGCACCGCTGGGGCAAGGCAAAAACATTCAGTACTTC
TRBD2 TRBJ2-7 TRBV7-2 15 . CASSSTSGRAYEQYF TGTGCCAGCAGCTCGACTAGCGGGAGGGCCTACGAGCAGTACTTC
. TRBJ1-6 TRBV2 14 . CASSTGTSNSPLHF TGTGCCAGCAGTACAGGCACAAGTAATTCACCCCTCCACTTT
TRBD2 TRBJ2-7 TRBV10-3 15 . CAISIAGPSSYEQYF TGTGCCATCAGCATAGCGGGTCCTAGCTCCTACGAGCAGTACTTC
. TRBJ2-1 TRBV30 12 . CAWSYSWNEQFF TGTGCCTGGAGCTATTCTTGGAATGAGCAGTTCTTC
. TRBJ1-5 TRBV29-1 15 . CSAAIGAGEGQPQHF TGCAGCGCAGCCATCGGTGCCGGGGAGGGTCAGCCCCAGCATTTT
TRBD1 TRBJ1-3 TRBV6-5 14 once CASRGQGGGNTIYF TGTGCCAGCAGGGGACAGGGAGGTGGAAACACCATATATTTT
. TRBJ2-7 TRBV7-3 13 . CASSRDNRHEQYF TGTGCCAGCAGCCGGGACAATAGGCACGAGCAGTACTTC
TRBD2 TRBJ2-1 TRBV18 16 . CASSPPKRGGQLEQFF TGTGCCAGCTCACCACCCAAGCGGGGGGGGCAGTTGGAGCAGTTCTTC
. TRBJ1-4 TRBV14 16 once CASSGRWGDHNEKLFF TGTGCCAGCAGCGGCCGGTGGGGGGACCATAATGAAAAACTGTTTTTT
. TRBJ2-5 TRBV5-4 13 . CASSWGRGETQYF TGTGCCAGCAGCTGGGGTCGAGGGGAGACCCAGTACTTC
TRBD1 TRBJ1-2 TRBV28 14 . CASSRTGGVYGYTF TGTGCCAGCAGTCGAACAGGGGGCGTCTATGGCTACACCTTC
. TRBJ1-3 TRBV27 14 . CASRGGANGNTIYF TGTGCCAGTCGGGGGGGGGCGAATGGAAACACCATATATTTT
TRBD1 TRBJ2-7 TRBV4-2 15 . CASSQETGGAYEQYF TGTGCCAGCAGCCAAGAAACAGGGGGCGCATACGAGCAGTACTTC
TRBD1 TRBJ1-1 TRBV5-4 18 . CASSPQGAMINMNTEAFF TGTGCCAGCAGCCCACAGGGGGCCATGATTAACATGAACACTGAAGCTTTCTTT
. TRBJ1-1 TRBV5-6 11 . CASSLNTEAFF TGTGCCAGCAGCCTAAACACTGAAGCTTTCTTT
. TRBJ2-7 TRBV3-1/TRBV3-2 15 . CASSQGSAPAYEQYF TGTGCCAGCAGCCAAGGCAGCGCCCCGGCCTACGAGCAGTACTTC